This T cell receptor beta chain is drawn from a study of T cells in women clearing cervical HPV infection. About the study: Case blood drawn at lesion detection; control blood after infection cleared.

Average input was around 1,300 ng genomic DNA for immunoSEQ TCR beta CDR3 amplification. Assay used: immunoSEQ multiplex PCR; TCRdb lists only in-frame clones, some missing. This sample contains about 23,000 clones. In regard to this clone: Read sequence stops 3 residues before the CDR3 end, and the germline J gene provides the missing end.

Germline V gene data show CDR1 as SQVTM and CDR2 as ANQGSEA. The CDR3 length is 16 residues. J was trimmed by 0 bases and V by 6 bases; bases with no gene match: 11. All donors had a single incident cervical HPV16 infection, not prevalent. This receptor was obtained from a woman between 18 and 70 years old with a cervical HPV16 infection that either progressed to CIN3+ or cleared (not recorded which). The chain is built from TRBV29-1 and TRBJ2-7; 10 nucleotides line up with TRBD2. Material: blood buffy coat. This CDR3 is CSVTHPTSGVSYEQYF. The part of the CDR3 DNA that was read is TGCAGCGTCACCCACCCCACTAGCGGGGTCTCCTACGAG.